This T cell receptor beta chain stems from a study of blood T cells in healthy people across ages (dated by TCRdb to about 2015). Looking at the study overall: In model experiments, template switching captured about one uniquely barcoded TCR beta cDNA molecule for every two T cells. Age-related changes in TCR beta repertoire diversity were measured in the study by deep sequencing normalized with unique cDNA molecular identifiers. Four age groups were formed from the donors: young (average about 15 years), middle-aged (around 37), aged (over 55) and long-lived (about 80). To avoid experimental bias, donors of different ages were distributed randomly across sequencing lanes. The study analyzed two additional independent replicas of 1 million unique cDNA reads from the same blood draw for two donors, one aged 18 to 30 and one aged 80 or older.

Taken from cysteine to phenylalanine, the CDR3 has 12 residues. CDR3 DNA is the only sequence kept; it has 36 bases, read in frame from the first base. Looking up the germline V gene yields CDR1 ENHRY and CDR2 SYGVKD. V was cut back by 4 bases and J by 6 bases, leaving a gap of 9 bases between them. Library prep was done by 5' RACE. TCRdb records Illumina HiSeq 2500 as the sequencer. A second PCR of about 7 to 12 cycles was performed with a sample-barcoded 5' primer and a J-beta primer mix. A unique molecular identifier was introduced onto each TCR beta cDNA molecule by a template-switch 5' adaptor carrying 12 random nucleotides. Each sample yielded at least 2.5 million CDR3-containing paired-end reads. All of the RNA was converted into first-strand cDNA using the Mint cDNA synthesis kit, with a TRBC-specific oligonucleotide serving as the primer. Following uracil-DNA glycosylase treatment, all cDNA underwent a first 18-cycle PCR with the universal primers M1SS and BC2_uni_R. The authors' pipeline ran thus. Each sample was normalized by randomly selecting 1 million high-quality reads, each carrying a distinct molecular identifier. Reads sharing molecular identifiers were discarded rather than binned into consensus sequences. MiTCR, with a Q25 quality threshold and the strictest error-elimination algorithm, was used for CDR3 identification, clonotype clustering and error correction. A nonparametric unseen species model using Euler transformation provided a lower-bound estimate of total TCR beta diversity. TCRdb trimmed the raw reads at Q25, called clones with MiXCR and kept productive beta chains. All rows with the same CDR3 protein become a single entry with the most common DNA and genes. The V and J calls and clone size come from TCRdb's table, not from the authors' own analysis. The sample table holds 650,000 to 800,000 distinct CDR3 sequences, of which 45% to 60% were seen once. The leading ten clones occupy around an eighth of the sample.

In the case of this clonotype: What antigen it recognizes has not been identified. Per-base qualities were not stored, and no clone one base away is much larger.

Beyond this particular receptor, the publication reports: Because donor CMV infection status was unknown, age-related changes in expanded clonotypes were potentially confounded. There was a strong correlation between observed TCR beta diversity and the percentage of naive T cells measured by flow cytometry. Compared with the aged group, the long-lived group had more naive CD4+ T cells, fewer expanded clones and increased TCR diversity, suggesting age selection. Bulk unsorted PBMC profiling prevented conclusive comparison of naive and antigen-experienced compartments. Estimates of total diversity based on one million sequenced T cells were considered lower bounds and underestimates. As age increased, observed TCR beta diversity per million T cells dropped in a roughly linear way, and a significant reduction was already evident by age 40.

Donors were a few dozen systemically healthy Caucasian individuals from Russia aged roughly 6 to 90 years. Each donor gave roughly 11 milliliters of peripheral blood, drawn into EDTA-treated Vacutainer tubes. Ficoll-Paque density-gradient centrifugation was used to isolate PBMCs, with at least 6 million per sample. Total RNA, at least 6 micrograms per sample, was extracted from PBMCs with Trizol reagent. The percentages of naive CD45RAhigh/CD27high T cells were determined by flow cytometry on a PBMC aliquot from every donor. The sequenced sample was blood. The chain is made from TRBV10-3 and TRBJ1-2; a tentative D match to TRBD1 spans 5 bases. This clonotype originated in a woman aged 80 or over in good health. Here is the DNA: TGTGCCATCAGTGCGCAGGGCCATGGCTACACCTTC. Translated, this gives CAISAQGHGYTF.